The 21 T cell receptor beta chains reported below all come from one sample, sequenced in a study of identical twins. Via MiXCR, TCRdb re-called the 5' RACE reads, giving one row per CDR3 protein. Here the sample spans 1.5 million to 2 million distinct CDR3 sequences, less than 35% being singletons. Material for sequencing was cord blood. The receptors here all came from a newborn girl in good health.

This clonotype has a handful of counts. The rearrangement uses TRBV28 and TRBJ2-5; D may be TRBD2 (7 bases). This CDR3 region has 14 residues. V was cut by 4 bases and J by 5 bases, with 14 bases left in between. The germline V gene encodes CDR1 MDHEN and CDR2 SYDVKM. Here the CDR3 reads CASSWGGSGETQYF. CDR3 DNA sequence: TGTGCCAGCAGTTGGGGGGGCTCAGGGGAGACCCAGTACTTC.

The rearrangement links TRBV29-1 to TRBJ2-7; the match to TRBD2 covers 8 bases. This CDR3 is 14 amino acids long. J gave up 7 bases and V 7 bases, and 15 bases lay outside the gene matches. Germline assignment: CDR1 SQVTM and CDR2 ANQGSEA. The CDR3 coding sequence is TGCAGCGGGCGGGGACTAGAGAATTCCAATGAGCAGTACTTC. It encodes CSGRGLENSNEQYF.

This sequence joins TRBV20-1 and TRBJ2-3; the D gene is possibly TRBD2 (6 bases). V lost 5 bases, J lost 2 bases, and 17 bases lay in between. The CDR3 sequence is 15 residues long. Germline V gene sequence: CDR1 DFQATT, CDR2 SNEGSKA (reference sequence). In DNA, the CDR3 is TGCAGTGCTCCCGGCGGGGAGAAGTACACAGATACGCAGTATTTT. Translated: CSAPGGEKYTDTQYF.

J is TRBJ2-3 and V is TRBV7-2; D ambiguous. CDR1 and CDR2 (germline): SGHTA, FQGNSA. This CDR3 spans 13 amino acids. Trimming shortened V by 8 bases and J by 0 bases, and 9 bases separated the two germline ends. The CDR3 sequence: CASGRVSTDTQYF. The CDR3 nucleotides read TGTGCCAGCGGTAGGGTTAGCACAGATACGCAGTATTTT. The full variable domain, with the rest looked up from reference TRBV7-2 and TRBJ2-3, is GAGVSQSPSNKVTEKGKDVELRCDPISGHTALYWYRQSLGQGLEFLIYFQGNSAPDKSGLPSDRFSAERTGGSVSTLTIQRTQQEDSAVYLCASGRVSTDTQYFGPGTRLTVL.

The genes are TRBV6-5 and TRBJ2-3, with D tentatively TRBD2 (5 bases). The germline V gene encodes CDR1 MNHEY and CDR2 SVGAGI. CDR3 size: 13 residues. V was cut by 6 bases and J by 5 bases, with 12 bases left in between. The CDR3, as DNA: TGTGCCAGCAGGCGGGCGTCCGAAGATACGCAGTATTTT. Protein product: CASRRASEDTQYF.

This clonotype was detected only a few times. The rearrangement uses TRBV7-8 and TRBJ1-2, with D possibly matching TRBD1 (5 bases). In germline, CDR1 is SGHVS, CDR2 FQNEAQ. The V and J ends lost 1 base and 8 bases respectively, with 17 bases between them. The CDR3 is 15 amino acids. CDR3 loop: CASSLGVFGAGGYTF. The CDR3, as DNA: TGTGCCAGCAGCTTAGGTGTCTTCGGGGCAGGAGGCTACACCTTC.

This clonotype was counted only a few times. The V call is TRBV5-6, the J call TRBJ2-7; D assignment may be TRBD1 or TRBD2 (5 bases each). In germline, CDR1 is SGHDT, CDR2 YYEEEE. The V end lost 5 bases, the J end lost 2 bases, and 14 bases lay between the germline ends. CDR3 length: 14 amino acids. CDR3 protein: CASRPRDGAYEQYF. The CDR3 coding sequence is TGTGCCAGCAGACCCCGGGACGGGGCCTACGAGCAGTACTTC.

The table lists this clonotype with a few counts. CDR3 sequence reads: CASSQAWRDEQYF. For the CDR3, the DNA is TGTGCCAGCAGCCAAGCGTGGCGGGACGAGCAGTACTTC. This chain joins TRBV3-1 and TRBJ2-5; D might be TRBD2 (5 bases). The better agreement between TRBJ2-7 and the DNA end casts doubt on the J call. This CDR3 is built from 13 residues. Germline V CDR1 and CDR2: LGHDT, YNNKEL (reference sequence).

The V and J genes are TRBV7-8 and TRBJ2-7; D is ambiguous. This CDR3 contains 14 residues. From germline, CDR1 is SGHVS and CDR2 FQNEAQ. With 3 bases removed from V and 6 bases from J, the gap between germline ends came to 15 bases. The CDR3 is CASSFYMPSPEQYF. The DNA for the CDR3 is TGTGCCAGCAGCTTCTATATGCCAAGCCCCGAGCAGTACTTC.

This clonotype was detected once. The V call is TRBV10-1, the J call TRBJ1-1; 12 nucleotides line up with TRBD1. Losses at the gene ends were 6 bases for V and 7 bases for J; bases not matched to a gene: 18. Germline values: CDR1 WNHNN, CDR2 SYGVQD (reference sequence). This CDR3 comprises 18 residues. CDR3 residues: CASSPSRGQGATYLEAFF. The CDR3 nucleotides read TGCGCCAGCAGCCCTAGTAGGGGACAGGGGGCAACCTACCTTGAAGCTTTCTTT.

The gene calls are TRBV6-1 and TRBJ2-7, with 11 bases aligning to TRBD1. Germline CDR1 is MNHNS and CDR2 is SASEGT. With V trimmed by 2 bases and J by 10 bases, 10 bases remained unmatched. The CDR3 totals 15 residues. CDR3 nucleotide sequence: TGTGCCAGCAGTGAACACGGACAGGGGGCAAGCGAACAGTACTTC. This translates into CASSEHGQGASEQYF.

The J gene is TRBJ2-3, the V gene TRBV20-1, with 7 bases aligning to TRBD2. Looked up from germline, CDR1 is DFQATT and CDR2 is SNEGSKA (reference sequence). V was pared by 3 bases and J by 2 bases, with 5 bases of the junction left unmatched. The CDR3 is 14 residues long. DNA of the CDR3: TGCAGTGCTAGGGCGGGGGTATTCACAGATACGCAGTATTTT. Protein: CSARAGVFTDTQYF.

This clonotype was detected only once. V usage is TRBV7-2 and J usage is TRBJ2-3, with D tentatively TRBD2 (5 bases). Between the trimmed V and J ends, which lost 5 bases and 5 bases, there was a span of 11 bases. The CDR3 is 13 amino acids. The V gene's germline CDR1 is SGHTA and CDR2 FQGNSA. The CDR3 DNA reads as TGTGCCAGCAGCGGAAGACGGGGAGATACGCAGTATTTT. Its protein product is CASSGRRGDTQYF.

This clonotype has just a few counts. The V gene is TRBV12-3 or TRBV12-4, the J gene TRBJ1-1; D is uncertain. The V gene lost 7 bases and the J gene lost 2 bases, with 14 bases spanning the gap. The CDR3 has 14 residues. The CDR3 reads CASKPPSGNTEAFF. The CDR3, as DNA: TGTGCCAGCAAGCCCCCATCGGGAAACACTGAAGCTTTCTTT.

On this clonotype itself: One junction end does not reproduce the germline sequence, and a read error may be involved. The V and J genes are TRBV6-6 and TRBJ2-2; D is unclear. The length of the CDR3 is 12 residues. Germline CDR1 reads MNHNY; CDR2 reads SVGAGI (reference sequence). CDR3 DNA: TGTGCCCGCAGCCATCCAACCGGGGAGCTGTTTTTT. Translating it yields CARSHPTGELFF.

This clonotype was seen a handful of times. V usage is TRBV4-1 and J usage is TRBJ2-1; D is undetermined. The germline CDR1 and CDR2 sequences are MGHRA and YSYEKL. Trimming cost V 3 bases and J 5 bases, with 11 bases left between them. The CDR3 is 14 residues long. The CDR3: CASSQAETHNEQFF. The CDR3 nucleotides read TGCGCCAGCAGCCAGGCGGAGACTCACAATGAGCAGTTCTTC.

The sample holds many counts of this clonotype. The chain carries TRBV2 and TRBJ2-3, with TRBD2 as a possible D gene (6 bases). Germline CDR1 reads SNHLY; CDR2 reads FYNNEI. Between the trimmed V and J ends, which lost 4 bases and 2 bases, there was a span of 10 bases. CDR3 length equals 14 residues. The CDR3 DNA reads TGTGCCAGCAGTGTGGGCGGGAACACAGATACGCAGTATTTT. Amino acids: CASSVGGNTDTQYF. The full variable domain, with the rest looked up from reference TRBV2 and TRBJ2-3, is EPEVTQTPSHQVTQMGQEVILRCVPISNHLYFYWYRQILGQKVEFLVSFYNNEISEKSEIFDDQFSVERPDGSNFTLKIRSTKLEDSAMYFCASSVGGNTDTQYFGPGTRLTVL.

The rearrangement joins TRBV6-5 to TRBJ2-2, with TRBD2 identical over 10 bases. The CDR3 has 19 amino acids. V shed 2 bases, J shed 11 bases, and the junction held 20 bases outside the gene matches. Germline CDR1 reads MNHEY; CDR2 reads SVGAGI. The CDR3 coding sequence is TGTGCCAGCAGTTACCCCCTCTGCCTAGCGGGGGTTAAGTCGATTGAGCTGTTTTTT. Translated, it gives CASSYPLCLAGVKSIELFF.

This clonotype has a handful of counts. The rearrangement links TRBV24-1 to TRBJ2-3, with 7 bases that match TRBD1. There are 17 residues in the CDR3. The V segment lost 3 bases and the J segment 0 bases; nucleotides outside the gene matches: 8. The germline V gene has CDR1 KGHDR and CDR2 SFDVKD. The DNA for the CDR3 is TGTGCCACCAGTGATCTGGGACAGCCCCCTAGCACAGATACGCAGTATTTT. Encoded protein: CATSDLGQPPSTDTQYF.

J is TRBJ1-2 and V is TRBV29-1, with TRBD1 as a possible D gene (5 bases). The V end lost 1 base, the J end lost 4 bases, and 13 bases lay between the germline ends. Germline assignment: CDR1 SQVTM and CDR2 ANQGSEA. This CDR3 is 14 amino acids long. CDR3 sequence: CSVEAGTGSYGYTF. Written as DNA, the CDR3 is TGCAGCGTTGAAGCGGGGACGGGCTCCTATGGCTACACCTTC.

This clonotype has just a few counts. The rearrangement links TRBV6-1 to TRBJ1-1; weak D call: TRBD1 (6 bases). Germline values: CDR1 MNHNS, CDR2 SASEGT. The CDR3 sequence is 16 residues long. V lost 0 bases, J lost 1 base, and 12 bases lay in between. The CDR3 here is CASSEARGVGNTEAFF. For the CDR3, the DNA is TGTGCCAGCAGTGAAGCAAGGGGGGTAGGGAACACTGAAGCTTTCTTT.